The 20 T cell receptor beta chains below were found in one sample sequenced in a study of identical twins. TCRdb independently ran MiXCR on the 5' RACE reads; one entry per CDR3 protein. This sample has roughly 200,000 distinct CDR3 sequences, with around 6.8% found just once. These data are also associated with another study on yellow fever vaccine responses in identical twins.

Sequencing was performed on memory (CD45RO+) T cells sorted from blood. These receptor sequences come from a woman under 30 in good health.

This clonotype showed up many times. The gene calls are TRBV7-6 and TRBJ1-2, with 7 bases that match TRBD1. J lost 0 bases, V lost 5 bases, and 6 bases had no gene match. This CDR3 is 15 amino acids long. Looked up from germline, CDR1 is SGHVS and CDR2 is FNYEAQ. This CDR3 is CASSPFGQANYGYTF. The DNA of the CDR3 is TGTGCCAGCAGCCCGTTTGGACAGGCTAACTATGGCTACACCTTC.

This clonotype has more than one count but fewer than ten. V gene TRBV7-6 combines with J gene TRBJ2-1, with D possibly being TRBD2 (7 bases). Germline V CDR1 and CDR2: SGHVS, FNYEAQ. CDR3 size: 14 residues. V gave up 3 bases and J gave up 10 bases, with 16 bases separating them. The CDR3 DNA sequence: TGTGCCAGCAGCTTGGCGGGGGCCGCCAGGGAGCAGTTCTTC. This gives the protein CASSLAGAAREQFF.

The rearrangement links TRBV27 to TRBJ1-2; D perhaps matches TRBD1 (5 bases). This CDR3 contains 13 residues. Trimming cost V 6 bases and J 1 base, with 9 bases left between them. CDR1 is MNHEY and CDR2 is SMNVEV in the germline V gene (reference sequence). The CDR3 sequence is CASRGVINYGYTF. CDR3 bases: TGTGCCAGCAGAGGGGTCATTAACTATGGCTACACCTTC.

This clonotype was detected many times. The chain links TRBV12-3 or TRBV12-4 to TRBJ2-5; 14 bases align to TRBD2. The CDR3 is 16 residues long. V dropped 5 bases and J dropped 2; count of bases not matched to a gene: 4. CDR3 residues: CASSPGLAGAQETQYF. DNA of the CDR3: TGTGCCAGCAGTCCGGGACTAGCGGGGGCACAAGAGACCCAGTACTTC.

The chain has TRBV4-2 and TRBJ2-1; a weak D match, TRBD2 (6 bases). Germline CDR1 reads LGHNA; CDR2 reads YNFKEQ. This CDR3 is 14 amino acids long. The V end was cut by 4 bases, the J end by 5 bases, with 12 bases between. CDR3: CASSLLDYDNEQFF. The CDR3 DNA sequence: TGTGCCAGCAGCCTTCTGGACTACGACAATGAGCAGTTCTTC.

This clonotype was recorded many times. This chain connects TRBV13 to TRBJ2-3, with TRBD1 identical over 12 bases. The ends lost 4 bases at V and 6 bases at J; junction bases unmatched: 5. CDR1 PRHDT and CDR2 FYEKMQ come from the germline V gene (reference sequence). The length of the CDR3 is 15 residues. This CDR3 reads CASSSGQGAWDTQYF. DNA of the CDR3: TGTGCCAGCAGCTCGGGACAGGGGGCATGGGATACGCAGTATTTT.

This clonotype has a handful of counts. The genes are TRBV20-1 and TRBJ2-5, with 8 bases identical to TRBD2. Germline V gene data show CDR1 as DFQATT and CDR2 as SNEGSKA (reference sequence). This CDR3 spans 14 amino acids. As DNA, the CDR3 is TGCAGCCTGCTGGTAGCGGGGTGGCAAGAGACCCAGTACTTC. Protein product: CSLLVAGWQETQYF.

This clonotype was observed a few times. The genes are TRBV9 and TRBJ1-6; D is undetermined. CDR1 is SGDLS, CDR2 YYNGEE, per germline. V was cut by 0 bases and J by 10 bases, with 14 bases left in between. The CDR3 is 15 residues long. CDR3 sequence reads: CASSVEVGIGSPLHF. In nucleotides, the CDR3 is TGTGCCAGCAGCGTAGAGGTAGGGATTGGGTCACCCCTCCACTTT.

The CDR3 DNA follows: TGTGCCAGCAGTCTCCCGGGGGGGGGCAGGGAGACCCAGTACTTC. It is translated as CASSLPGGGRETQYF. This chain links TRBV28 with TRBJ2-5, with 8 bases matching TRBD2. This CDR3 comprises 15 residues. In germline, CDR1 is MDHEN, CDR2 SYDVKM. Unmatched junction bases numbered 10, after V lost 5 bases and J lost 5 bases.

This clonotype was observed a few times. The chain's CDR3 is CASRYSPSREQYF. The CDR3 DNA reads TGTGCCAGCAGGTATTCCCCAAGCCGGGAGCAGTACTTC. J is TRBJ2-7 and V is TRBV7-2; no clear D. Trimming pared 6 bases from V and 7 bases from J, leaving 16 bases between. This CDR3 is built from 13 residues. CDR1 is SGHTA and CDR2 is FQGNSA in the germline V gene.

This clonotype appeared a few times. This chain uses TRBV12-3 or TRBV12-4 with TRBJ2-3; 12 nucleotides match TRBD2. The CDR3 spans 15 residues. Trimming at V came to 4 bases and at J to 7 bases, leaving 6 bases not matched to a gene. The CDR3 region is CASSSGLAGPNTQYF. CDR3 in DNA: TGTGCCAGCAGTTCGGGACTAGCGGGCCCCAATACGCAGTATTTT.

This clonotype was observed a handful of times. V is TRBV6-1 and J is TRBJ1-6, with TRBD1 identical over 10 bases. CDR3 size: 14 residues. With 7 bases clipped from V and 10 bases from J, the junction kept 7 bases outside the gene matches. Per germline, CDR1 MNHNS and CDR2 SASEGT. The DNA of the CDR3 is TGTGCCAGCAACCGAGGACAGGGGGAATCACCCCTCCACTTT. It codes for CASNRGQGESPLHF.

This clonotype was found a few times. The V call is TRBV4-1, the J call TRBJ2-6, with a tentative D call TRBD2 (6 bases). The CDR3 consists of 17 residues. Germline assignment: CDR1 MGHRA and CDR2 YSYEKL. The V gene lost 1 base and the J gene lost 0 bases, with 10 bases spanning the gap. The CDR3, as DNA: TGCGCCAGCAGCCAAGGGGACTGGCGCTCTGGGGCCAACGTCCTGACTTTC. Its protein is CASSQGDWRSGANVLTF.

The genes are TRBV9 and TRBJ2-3; D is ambiguous. The V gene lost 2 bases and the J gene lost 2 bases, with 12 bases spanning the gap. This CDR3 region has 15 residues. Germline assignment: CDR1 SGDLS and CDR2 YYNGEE. DNA of the CDR3: TGTGCCAGCAGCGTTAGAGCTGAAATCACAGATACGCAGTATTTT. Translated, it gives CASSVRAEITDTQYF. The entire variable domain, with the rest obtained from reference TRBV9 and TRBJ2-3, is as follows: DSGVTQTPKHLITATGQRVTLRCSPRSGDLSVYWYQQSLDQGLQFLIQYYNGEERAKGNILERFSAQQFPDLHSELNLSSLELGDSALYFCASSVRAEITDTQYFGPGTRLTVL.

V gene TRBV5-6 combines with J gene TRBJ2-2, with D tentatively TRBD1 (5 bases). The ends were cut back, 2 bases at V and 1 base at J, with 6 bases in the middle. The CDR3 loop spans 14 amino acids. The germline CDR1 and CDR2 sequences are SGHDT and YYEEEE. The CDR3 bases are TGTGCCAGCAGCTTTAGGGGGAACACCGGGGAGCTGTTTTTT. Translating it yields CASSFRGNTGELFF.

This clonotype was counted ten times or more. CDR3 region: CASSHTYGGGSRIDTQYF. The DNA for the CDR3 is TGCGCCAGCAGCCATACCTACGGAGGCGGGAGTAGGATAGATACGCAGTATTTT. This sequence joins TRBV4-3 and TRBJ2-3; 7 nucleotides align to TRBD2. Per the germline V gene, CDR1 is LGHNA and CDR2 is YSLEER. Trimming took 3 bases from V and 5 from J; bases not matched to a gene: 17. The CDR3 contains 18 residues.

This chain connects TRBV6-1 to TRBJ2-1; 11 positions match TRBD2. CDR1 MNHNS and CDR2 SASEGT come from the germline V gene. V lost 1 base to trimming and J lost 8 bases; unmatched junction nucleotides: 13. The CDR3 loop spans 18 amino acids. The CDR3 nucleotides read TGTGCCAGCAGTGAAGAGGGGCCCCTAGCGGGGGGATTCGATGAGCAGTTCTTC. Translating it yields CASSEEGPLAGGFDEQFF.

The sample holds a few counts of this clonotype. V usage is TRBV7-9 and J usage is TRBJ1-2; D is undetermined. Between the trimmed V and J ends, which lost 2 bases and 5 bases, there was a span of 18 bases. CDR1 and CDR2 from the germline V gene are SEHNR and FQNEAQ (reference sequence). This CDR3 contains 16 residues. The CDR3 region has the DNA TGTGCCAGCAGCTTATGGTTGTCCGCAGAACCATATGGCTACACCTTC. It codes for CASSLWLSAEPYGYTF.

This chain uses TRBV27 with TRBJ2-2, with D unclear. Trimming took off 3 bases at V and 3 bases at J, with 11 bases between the two ends. Germline V gene data show CDR1 as MNHEY and CDR2 as SMNVEV (reference sequence). The CDR3 sequence is 15 residues long. CDR3 residues: CASSFQARDTGELFF. The CDR3 nucleotides are TGTGCCAGCAGTTTCCAGGCTCGGGACACCGGGGAGCTGTTTTTT.

The V gene is TRBV7-2, the J gene TRBJ1-4; D perhaps matches TRBD1 (6 bases). Per the germline V gene, CDR1 is SGHTA and CDR2 is FQGNSA. The CDR3 consists of 15 residues. Trimming stripped 0 bases from V and 2 bases from J, with 7 bases between. DNA of the CDR3: TGTGCCAGCAGCTTAGCTGGGGGCACTAATGAAAAACTGTTTTTT. It yields the protein CASSLAGGTNEKLFF.